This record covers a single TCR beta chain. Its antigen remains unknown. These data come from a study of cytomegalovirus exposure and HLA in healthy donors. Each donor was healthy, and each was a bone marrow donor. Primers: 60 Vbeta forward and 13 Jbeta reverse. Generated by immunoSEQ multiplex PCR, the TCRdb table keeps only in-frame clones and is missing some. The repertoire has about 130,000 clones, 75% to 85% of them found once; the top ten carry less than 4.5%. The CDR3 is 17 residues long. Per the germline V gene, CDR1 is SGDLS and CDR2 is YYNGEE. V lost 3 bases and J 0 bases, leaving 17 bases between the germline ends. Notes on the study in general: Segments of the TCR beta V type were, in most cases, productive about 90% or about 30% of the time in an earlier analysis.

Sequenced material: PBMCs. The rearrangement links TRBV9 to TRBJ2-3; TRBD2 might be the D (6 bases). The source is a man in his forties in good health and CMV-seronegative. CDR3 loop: CASSEGSPGGSTDTQYF. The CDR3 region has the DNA TGTGCCAGCAGCGAAGGGTCTCCCGGGGGAAGCACAGATACGCAGTATTTT.